This passage covers 24 T cell receptor beta chains from one sample sequenced in a study of control samples from healthy donors and cancer patients. The assay was immunoSEQ multiplex PCR, and TCRdb's table has in-frame clones only and misses some. The top ten clones hold more than 10% of a sample with over 200,000 clones, over 75% of them seen once. Sequenced material: PBMCs. Receptors originate from a woman aged 55-70 years with lung cancer.

This chain joins TRBV7-9 and TRBJ2-7; 7 bases are shared with TRBD1. Germline V lookup: CDR1 SEHNR, CDR2 FQNEAQ (reference sequence). The CDR3 totals 15 residues. The trim removed 1 base at V and 5 bases at J, leaving 8 bases unmatched. For the CDR3, the DNA is TGTGCCAGCAGCTTAGGGTGGGTACAGGGGAACGAGCAGTACTTC. As protein: CASSLGWVQGNEQYF.

The rearrangement uses TRBV5-4 and TRBJ1-5; D gene uncertain. V shed 0 bases and J shed 3 bases, with 4 bases lying between them. The germline V gene encodes CDR1 SGHNT and CDR2 YYREEE (reference sequence). The CDR3 is made up of 13 amino acids. CDR3 nucleotide sequence: TGTGCCAGCAGCTTGGAGGCCAATCAGCCCCAGCATTTT. This translates into CASSLEANQPQHF.

The rearrangement joins TRBV6-5 to TRBJ2-5, with a tentative D call TRBD2 (6 bases). Germline values: CDR1 MNHEY, CDR2 SVGAGI. Trimming pared 6 bases from V and 1 base from J, leaving 12 bases between. This CDR3 has 14 amino acids. DNA of the CDR3: TGTGCCAGCAGGACGGGGGAATCCCAAGAGACCCAGTACTTC. Encoded protein: CASRTGESQETQYF.

The chain uses TRBV2 and TRBJ1-2, with 10 bases that match TRBD1. The junction had 5 bases not matched to a gene; V was cut back by 7 bases and J by 6 bases. The CDR3 sequence is 13 residues long. The germline V gene encodes CDR1 SNHLY and CDR2 FYNNEI. The CDR3 reads CASNGDRGNGYTF. For the CDR3, the DNA is TGTGCCAGCAATGGGGACAGGGGAAATGGCTACACCTTC.

As for this clone: Other DNA sequences from this sample encode an identical CDR3 as well. The chain recombines TRBV2 with TRBJ1-5, with D unclear. V lost 3 bases, J lost 2 bases, and 8 bases lay in between. The CDR3 extends over 14 amino acids. The germline CDR1 and CDR2 sequences are SNHLY and FYNNEI. CDR3 nucleotides: TGTGCCAGCAGTGAGCGGAGGGGCAATCAGCCCCAGCATTTT. Translated, it gives CASSERRGNQPQHF.

This clone is a singleton in its sample. V gene TRBV19 combines with J gene TRBJ1-5; D is possibly TRBD1 (6 bases). V dropped 3 bases and J dropped 4 bases, with 13 bases sitting between them. CDR1 and CDR2 from the germline V gene are LNHDA and SQIVND (reference sequence). This CDR3 contains 15 residues. CDR3 sequence reads: CASSIMGAQNQPQHF. The CDR3 DNA reads TGTGCCAGTAGTATTATGGGGGCGCAGAATCAGCCCCAGCATTTT.

This chain links TRBV27 with TRBJ2-1, with TRBD2 matching 8 bases. The V gene end was trimmed by 2 bases and the J gene end by 16 bases; junction bases not matched to a gene: 10. This CDR3 has 13 residues. Germline V lookup: CDR1 MNHEY, CDR2 SMNVEV (reference sequence). In nucleotides, the CDR3 is TGTGCCAGCAGTTTAGAGTTCGGTCTAGCGGGCTTCTTC. Translated: CASSLEFGLAGFF.

The rearrangement links TRBV18 to TRBJ1-2; 10 positions agree with TRBD1. With V trimmed by 3 bases and J by 12 bases, 7 bases remained unmatched. This CDR3 comprises 13 residues. The germline V gene encodes CDR1 KGHSH and CDR2 LQKENI. Here the CDR3 DNA reads TGTGCCAGCTCACCGTTGACAGGGGGCTGGGACACCTTC. Encoded protein: CASSPLTGGWDTF.

The V gene is TRBV18, the J gene TRBJ2-1; 10 positions agree with TRBD1. With V trimmed by 6 bases and J by 1 base, 0 bases remained unmatched. This CDR3 region has 14 residues. Per the germline V gene, CDR1 is KGHSH and CDR2 is LQKENI. The CDR3 sequence is CASSGQGSYNEQFF. CDR3 sequence (DNA): TGTGCCAGCTCGGGACAGGGGTCCTACAATGAGCAGTTCTTC. Looking up the rest from reference TRBV18 and TRBJ2-1 gives the full variable domain: NAGVMQNPRHLVRRRGQEARLRCSPMKGHSHVYWYRQLPEEGLKFMVYLQKENIIDESGMPKERFSAEFPKEGPSILRIQQVVRGDSAAYFCASSGQGSYNEQFFGPGTRLTVL.

This clone was detected only once. The V call is TRBV3-1 (or the pseudogene TRBV3-2), the J call TRBJ1-4; D is unclear. Trimming cost V 5 bases and J 7 bases, with 8 bases left between them. The germline V gene has CDR1 LGHDT and CDR2 YNNKEL (reference sequence). The CDR3 has 12 amino acids. Here the CDR3 reads CASSTAGEKLFF. The CDR3 DNA reads TGTGCCAGCAGCACGGCGGGTGAAAAACTGTTTTTT.

The V call is TRBV30, the J call TRBJ2-2; 8 positions agree with TRBD1. V was pared by 3 bases and J by 7 bases, with 10 bases of the junction left unmatched. Germline V gene sequence: CDR1 GTSNPN, CDR2 SVGIG (reference sequence). The CDR3 runs 15 residues. The CDR3 protein is CAWSKSGGASGELFF. The CDR3 nucleotides read TGTGCCTGGAGCAAGTCAGGGGGCGCTAGCGGGGAGCTGTTTTTT. The variable domain in full, completed from reference TRBV30 and TRBJ2-2, reads SQTIHQWPATLVQPVGSPLSLECTVEGTSNPNLYWYRQAAGRGLQLLFYSVGIGQISSEVPQNLSASRPQDRQFILSSKKLLLSDSGFYLCAWSKSGGASGELFFGEGSRLTVL.

The J gene is TRBJ2-7, the V gene TRBV11-2, with 11 bases lining up with TRBD2. Germline values: CDR1 SGHAT, CDR2 FQNNGV. The trim removed 5 bases at V and 5 bases at J, leaving 11 bases unmatched. There are 16 residues in the CDR3. CDR3 nucleotides: TGTGCCAGCAGCACCTCTAGCGGGAGGATGAATAACGAGCAGTACTTC. Its protein is CASSTSSGRMNNEQYF.

The chain couples TRBV30 to TRBJ2-7; 8 bases are shared with TRBD1. Germline lookup yields CDR1 GTSNPN and CDR2 SVGIG (reference sequence). The J segment lost 2 bases and the V segment lost 2 bases, leaving 11 bases of the junction unmatched. This CDR3 has 16 residues. The CDR3 spells CAWSTLPGQETYEQYF. CDR3 bases: TGTGCCTGGAGTACCTTACCGGGACAGGAAACCTACGAGCAGTACTTC. The full variable domain, completed using reference TRBV30 and TRBJ2-7, is SQTIHQWPATLVQPVGSPLSLECTVEGTSNPNLYWYRQAAGRGLQLLFYSVGIGQISSEVPQNLSASRPQDRQFILSSKKLLLSDSGFYLCAWSTLPGQETYEQYFGPGTRLTVT.

The V and J genes are TRBV5-1 and TRBJ2-2; TRBD1 agrees at 10 bases. Germline V gene lookup returns CDR1 SGHRS and CDR2 YFSETQ. The ends lost 4 bases at V and 6 bases at J; junction bases unmatched: 9. The CDR3 covers 16 residues. The CDR3 loop is CASSPGQGGFAGELFF. Here the CDR3 DNA reads TGCGCCAGCAGCCCTGGACAGGGGGGGTTCGCCGGGGAGCTGTTTTTT.

This clone was observed a few times. The J gene is TRBJ1-1, the V gene TRBV6-5, with D possibly matching TRBD1 (5 bases). Germline assignment: CDR1 MNHEY and CDR2 SVGAGI. The V end lost 4 bases, the J end lost 3 bases, and 15 bases lay between the germline ends. This CDR3 has 15 amino acids. The chain's CDR3 is CASSSYGGGDTEAFF. DNA for the CDR3: TGTGCCAGCAGTTCCTACGGGGGAGGGGACACTGAAGCTTTCTTT.

The V call is TRBV27, the J call TRBJ1-4; possible D gene TRBD1, 6 bases. Between the trimmed V and J ends, which lost 5 bases and 8 bases, there was a span of 15 bases. This CDR3 contains 14 residues. CDR1 MNHEY and CDR2 SMNVEV come from the germline V gene (reference sequence). CDR3 DNA sequence: TGTGCCAGCAGTATCGGGACATCCAAGGAAAAACTGTTTTTT. The encoded protein is CASSIGTSKEKLFF. The whole variable domain, remainder taken from reference TRBV27 and TRBJ1-4, is EAQVTQNPRYLITVTGKKLTVTCSQNMNHEYMSWYRQDPGLGLRQIYYSMNVEVTDKGDVPEGYKVSRKEKRNFPLILESPSPNQTSLYFCASSIGTSKEKLFFGSGTQLSVL.

The gene calls are TRBV19 and TRBJ1-1; D might be TRBD1 (5 bases). The CDR3 sequence is 12 residues long. V shed 5 bases and J shed 10 bases, with 14 bases lying between them. The germline V gene encodes CDR1 LNHDA and CDR2 SQIVND (reference sequence). The CDR3 here is CASSHHPGRAFF. In nucleotides, the CDR3 is TGTGCCAGTAGTCACCACCCGGGGCGAGCTTTCTTT.

V usage is TRBV11-2 and J usage is TRBJ2-4; D not resolved. The germline CDR1 and CDR2 sequences are SGHAT and FQNNGV. The CDR3 is 14 residues long. The V and J ends lost 5 bases and 5 bases respectively, with 13 bases between them. The DNA of the CDR3 is TGTGCCAGCAGCCTAAATGGGGTCCAAAACATTCAGTACTTC. Translating it yields CASSLNGVQNIQYF.

DNA for the CDR3: TGTGCCAGCAGGGTCTCTACGATTGCAACTAATGAAAAACTGTTTTTT. Encoded protein: CASRVSTIATNEKLFF. V and J are TRBV2 and TRBJ1-4; the D is unclear. Trimming removed 6 bases from V and 0 bases from J, with 14 bases in between. This CDR3 has 16 residues. CDR1 is SNHLY, CDR2 FYNNEI, per germline.

About this clone: The identical CDR3 is also encoded by other nucleotide sequences in the sample. The V gene is TRBV18, the J gene TRBJ2-2; no firm D call. Per germline, CDR1 KGHSH and CDR2 LQKENI. V lost 1 base and J lost 3, with 9 bases in between. The CDR3 loop spans 15 amino acids. The CDR3 loop reads CASSPRLADTGELFF. The CDR3 DNA is TGTGCCAGCTCACCACGGTTGGCCGACACCGGGGAGCTGTTTTTT.

The V and J genes are TRBV5-1 and TRBJ1-2; 7 positions match TRBD1. Germline loops: CDR1 SGHRS, CDR2 YFSETQ. Germline trimming cut 4 bases from V and 2 bases from J; bases unmatched to any gene: 8. The CDR3 totals 15 residues. The CDR3 here is CASSNQLQGNYGYTF. CDR3 bases: TGCGCCAGCAGCAATCAATTACAGGGGAACTATGGCTACACCTTC.

The chain combines TRBV3-1 (or the pseudogene TRBV3-2) with TRBJ1-2; the D is unclear. Germline V gene lookup returns CDR1 LGHDT and CDR2 YNNKEL (reference sequence). This CDR3 has 13 residues. V was shortened by 0 bases and J by 7 bases, with 9 bases between the two germline ends. CDR3 in DNA: TGTGCCAGCAGCCAAGAACCGCGGGGTGGCTACACCTTC. This sequence encodes CASSQEPRGGYTF.

The chain recombines TRBV6-2 or TRBV6-3 with TRBJ2-3; 8 bases are a match to TRBD2. CDR1 and CDR2 from the germline V gene are MNHEY and SVGEGT. Unmatched junction bases numbered 12, after V lost 2 bases and J lost 5 bases. There are 17 residues in the CDR3. This CDR3 is CASSYDRGGYLRDTQYF. The CDR3, as DNA: TGTGCCAGCAGTTACGATCGGGGGGGCTATCTCAGAGATACGCAGTATTTT.

The chain employs TRBV14 and TRBJ2-3; 10 bases align to TRBD2. This CDR3 comprises 16 residues. Germline-derived CDR1 and CDR2 are SGHDN and FVKESK. The V and J ends lost 3 bases and 1 base, in that order; junction bases with no gene match: 4. The CDR3 region is CASSQTGTSGTDTQYF. The CDR3 DNA sequence: TGTGCCAGCAGCCAGACCGGGACTAGCGGCACAGATACGCAGTATTTT.